A single sample is the source of the 13 T cell receptor beta chains below, sequenced in a study of cytomegalovirus exposure and HLA in healthy donors (dated by TCRdb to 2015 to 2018). Library preparation used the immunoSEQ multiplex PCR assay. A mixture of 60 forward primers for TCR Vbeta segments and 13 reverse primers for TCR Jbeta segments was used in the multiplex PCR. In TCRdb, the immuneACCESS table is reduced to in-frame sequences with V and J assigned. These tables do not hold every clone; where another copy was compared, an unresolved V gene accounts for under half, and the others remain unexplained. A total of about 93,000 clones appear in this sample, around 73% of them only once. The leading ten clones occupy under 4% of the sample. The sample was PBMCs. The receptors stem from a woman aged 40 to 50 in good health and CMV-seronegative.

The chain uses TRBV27 and TRBJ1-2, with TRBD1 identical over 9 bases. The V segment lost 3 bases and the J segment 2 bases; nucleotides outside the gene matches: 1. The CDR3 extends over 14 amino acids. Germline values: CDR1 MNHEY, CDR2 SMNVEV (reference sequence). CDR3 amino acids: CASSFDRGNYGYTF. The CDR3 region has the DNA TGTGCCAGCAGTTTTGACAGGGGGAACTATGGCTACACCTTC.

This clone came up a few times. The CDR3 region has the DNA TGCGCCAGCAGCCAAACCCCGGGACAGGGAAGAAGACTGTTTTTT. Translating gives CASSQTPGQGRRLFF. The rearrangement links TRBV4-3 to TRBJ1-4, with 9 bases aligning to TRBD1. The CDR3 loop spans 15 amino acids. V dropped 2 bases and J dropped 13; count of bases not matched to a gene: 11. Germline CDR1 is LGHNA and CDR2 is YSLEER.

The J gene is TRBJ2-7, the V gene TRBV5-1, with TRBD1 matching 8 bases. This CDR3 spans 14 amino acids. The V and J ends lost 4 bases and 8 bases, in that order; junction bases with no gene match: 11. CDR1 is SGHRS and CDR2 is YFSETQ in the germline V gene. CDR3 region: CASSTGQGGRQQYF. The CDR3 region has the DNA TGCGCCAGCAGCACTGGACAGGGTGGGAGACAGCAGTACTTC.

The chain employs TRBV18 and TRBJ2-3; possible D gene TRBD2, 5 bases. Germline V gene sequence: CDR1 KGHSH, CDR2 LQKENI. The V end lost 3 bases, the J end lost 0 bases, and 13 bases lay between the germline ends. This CDR3 region has 16 residues. The CDR3 nucleotides read TGTGCCAGCTCACCGTATCTGAGGGAGAGCACAGATACGCAGTATTTT. It encodes CASSPYLRESTDTQYF. Filled out from reference TRBV18 and TRBJ2-3, the complete variable domain reads NAGVMQNPRHLVRRRGQEARLRCSPMKGHSHVYWYRQLPEEGLKFMVYLQKENIIDESGMPKERFSAEFPKEGPSILRIQQVVRGDSAAYFCASSPYLRESTDTQYFGPGTRLTVL.

The genes are TRBV27 and TRBJ2-6; TRBD2 is a possible D gene (6 bases). Germline CDR1 MNHEY, CDR2 SMNVEV (reference sequence). Trimming stripped 6 bases from V and 0 bases from J, with 18 bases between. The CDR3 has 18 residues. Written as DNA, the CDR3 is TGTGCCAGCAGCTTTCTAGCGTCTCTATACTCTGGGGCCAACGTCCTGACTTTC. Residues: CASSFLASLYSGANVLTF.

There are a few counts of this clone. The V gene is TRBV9, the J gene TRBJ2-7; TRBD2 is a possible D gene (6 bases). The CDR3 has 12 amino acids. CDR1 SGDLS and CDR2 YYNGEE come from the germline V gene. V lost 4 bases and J 7 bases, leaving 12 bases between the germline ends. The CDR3 region is CASSPGGMEQYF. The DNA for the CDR3 is TGTGCCAGCAGCCCCGGGGGAATGGAGCAGTACTTC. The whole variable domain, remainder taken from reference TRBV9 and TRBJ2-7, is DSGVTQTPKHLITATGQRVTLRCSPRSGDLSVYWYQQSLDQGLQFLIQYYNGEERAKGNILERFSAQQFPDLHSELNLSSLELGDSALYFCASSPGGMEQYFGPGTRLTVT.

This clone was observed a handful of times. This chain uses TRBV9 with TRBJ2-7; 8 bases map to TRBD1. J lost 6 bases, V lost 0 bases, and 5 bases had no gene match. This CDR3 region has 14 residues. Looked up from germline, CDR1 is SGDLS and CDR2 is YYNGEE. CDR3 in DNA: TGTGCCAGCAGCGTAGGGACAGGGCTGGGCGAGCAGTACTTC. The encoded protein is CASSVGTGLGEQYF.

V and J are TRBV5-1 and TRBJ1-2; no firm D call. Germline CDR1 and CDR2: SGHRS and YFSETQ. V was pared by 2 bases and J by 0 bases, with 8 bases between. This CDR3 has 14 amino acids. The DNA for the CDR3 is TGCGCCAGCAGCTTTCAGGAAGCTAACTATGGCTACACCTTC. This encodes CASSFQEANYGYTF.

Here the CDR3 reads CASNPLGGTEAFF. The CDR3 DNA is TGTGCCAGCAACCCCCTCGGGGGTACTGAAGCTTTCTTT. V usage is TRBV27 and J usage is TRBJ1-1; D might be TRBD1 (5 bases). Trimming removed 7 bases at V and 5 bases at J, with 14 bases between. This CDR3 contains 13 residues. Per the germline V gene, CDR1 is MNHEY and CDR2 is SMNVEV (reference sequence).

This clone was detected only a few times. The chain is built from TRBV15 and TRBJ1-1; D call uncertain. Trimming shortened V by 0 bases and J by 1 base, and 9 bases separated the two germline ends. The germline V gene encodes CDR1 LNHNV and CDR2 YYDKDF (reference sequence). The length of the CDR3 is 15 residues. The CDR3 DNA sequence: TGTGCCACCAGCAGAGAGACTTCTCGGAACACTGAAGCTTTCTTT. Residues: CATSRETSRNTEAFF. The full variable domain, with the rest looked up from reference TRBV15 and TRBJ1-1, is DAMVIQNPRYQVTQFGKPVTLSCSQTLNHNVMYWYQQKSSQAPKLLFHYYDKDFNNEADTPDNFQSRRPNTSFCFLDIRSPGLGDTAMYLCATSRETSRNTEAFFGQGTRLTVV.

This clone was recorded once. The J gene is TRBJ2-7, the V gene TRBV5-1; 9 bases fit TRBD2. Germline lookup yields CDR1 SGHRS and CDR2 YFSETQ. The CDR3 totals 16 residues. V lost 4 bases and J lost 4; bases outside the gene matches: 12. CDR3 bases: TGCGCCAGCAGCCGATCCTCTAGCGGGATCAGGTACGAGCAGTACTTC. As protein: CASSRSSSGIRYEQYF.

The chain uses TRBV7-6 and TRBJ2-2; D perhaps matches TRBD1 (6 bases). The length of the CDR3 is 14 residues. Trimming cost V 5 bases and J 3 bases, with 10 bases left between them. Per the germline V gene, CDR1 is SGHVS and CDR2 is FNYEAQ. The CDR3 is CASSRQAYTGELFF. CDR3 bases: TGTGCCAGCAGCCGACAGGCGTACACCGGGGAGCTGTTTTTT.

The chain combines TRBV6-6 with TRBJ2-7, with 7 bases aligning to TRBD2. With 4 bases clipped from V and 2 bases from J, the junction kept 8 bases outside the gene matches. Germline assignment: CDR1 MNHNY and CDR2 SVGAGI (reference sequence). The CDR3 extends over 15 amino acids. The CDR3 DNA follows: TGTGCCAGCAGTTCAAGCGGGGAGGTCCCCTACGAGCAGTACTTC. This gives the protein CASSSSGEVPYEQYF.